The 21 T cell receptor beta chains reported below all come from one sample, sequenced in a study of blood T cell repertoires in COVID-19. The data were produced by immunoSEQ multiplex PCR, yet TCRdb's version contains in-frame clones alone and is incomplete. The sample holds 55,000 to 75,000 clones, around 79% seen once. The specimen was peripheral blood. The source of these receptors is a man aged 60-69 years with acute or convalescent COVID-19.

The chain recombines TRBV11-2 with TRBJ2-5, with D unclear. CDR1 is SGHAT and CDR2 is FQNNGV in the germline V gene. The CDR3 contains 13 residues. V was clipped by 1 base and J by 5 bases, with 8 bases between them. The CDR3 spells CASSLGPEETQYF. CDR3 DNA: TGTGCCAGCAGCTTAGGCCCCGAGGAGACCCAGTACTTC.

V is TRBV9 and J is TRBJ2-7, with D perhaps matching TRBD1 (5 bases). Trimming cost V 4 bases and J 5 bases, with 19 bases left between them. Germline-derived CDR1 and CDR2 are SGDLS and YYNGEE. CDR3 size: 15 residues. The DNA for the CDR3 is TGTGCCAGCAGCCCGAGCCAGGGCCCTTTTAACGAGCAGTACTTC. Its translation: CASSPSQGPFNEQYF.

This clone turned up a few times. This rearrangement joins TRBV24-1 to TRBJ2-3, with D hard to call. Germline V gene lookup returns CDR1 KGHDR and CDR2 SFDVKD. V lost 0 bases, J lost 0 bases, and 6 bases lay in between. The CDR3 extends over 15 amino acids. In DNA, the CDR3 is TGTGCCACCAGTGATTTGAAGGAGAGCACAGATACGCAGTATTTT. Encoded protein: CATSDLKESTDTQYF.

The CDR3 here is CAWSPGETQYF. CDR3 DNA: TGTGCCTGGAGTCCAGGGGAGACCCAGTACTTC. The chain carries TRBV30 and TRBJ2-5; D might be TRBD1 (5 bases). The CDR3 contains 11 residues. The germline V gene encodes CDR1 GTSNPN and CDR2 SVGIG (reference sequence). Trimming removed 2 bases from V and 5 bases from J, with 6 bases in between.

The CDR3 reads CASSEPPGTANNEQFF. CDR3 in DNA: TGTGCCAGCAGCGAACCACCCGGGACAGCAAACAATGAGCAGTTCTTC. V usage is TRBV7-3 and J usage is TRBJ2-1, with 7 bases that match TRBD1. The germline V gene has CDR1 SGHTA and CDR2 FQGTGA. This CDR3 has 16 amino acids. V was clipped by 5 bases and J by 5 bases; unmatched bases: 12.

The genes are TRBV11-1 and TRBJ1-2, with D uncertain. V was trimmed by 4 bases and J by 8 bases, leaving 17 bases between them. Germline CDR1 and CDR2: SGHAT and FQDESV (reference sequence). The CDR3 is 14 amino acids. Here the CDR3 reads CASSSAGGVGGYTF. The DNA for the CDR3 is TGTGCCAGCAGCTCCGCCGGCGGGGTGGGCGGCTACACCTTC.

The genes are TRBV6-5 and TRBJ2-5; TRBD1 agrees at 7 bases. In germline, CDR1 is MNHEY, CDR2 SVGAGI. This CDR3 is built from 12 residues. The V segment lost 6 bases and the J segment 6 bases; nucleotides outside the gene matches: 4. DNA for the CDR3: TGTGCCAGCAGACCACAGGGGAAGACCCAGTACTTC. It codes for CASRPQGKTQYF.

This clone was counted only a few times. The CDR3 spells CASSPSFGYTF. DNA for the CDR3: TGTGCCAGCTCACCAAGCTTTGGCTACACCTTC. The chain recombines TRBV18 with TRBJ1-2; D gene ambiguous. The V and J ends lost 2 bases and 7 bases respectively, with 5 bases between them. The CDR3 totals 11 residues. The germline V gene encodes CDR1 KGHSH and CDR2 LQKENI.

J is TRBJ1-1 and V is TRBV18; the D gene is possibly TRBD1 (6 bases). CDR3 size: 14 residues. Per the germline V gene, CDR1 is KGHSH and CDR2 is LQKENI. V was shortened by 3 bases and J by 5 bases, with 13 bases between the two germline ends. CDR3 nucleotide sequence: TGTGCCAGCTCACCCCAGGGGCAGAGGACTGAAGCTTTCTTT. Translated: CASSPQGQRTEAFF.

This clone was picked up one time. This chain uses TRBV6-2 or TRBV6-3 with TRBJ2-7; TRBD1 agrees at 7 bases. The CDR3 totals 14 residues. Germline loops: CDR1 MNHEY, CDR2 SVGEGT. V lost 0 bases, J lost 7 bases, and 6 bases stayed unmatched. The CDR3 DNA is TGTGCCAGCAGTTACTCCGGGACAGTCTTGGAGCAGTACGTC. It codes for CASSYSGTVLEQYV.

This clone has only a few counts. The V and J genes are TRBV11-3 and TRBJ2-1, with 7 bases that match TRBD1. Trimming at V came to 4 bases and at J to 0 bases, leaving 6 bases not matched to a gene. The CDR3 has 16 residues. The germline V gene encodes CDR1 SGHNT and CDR2 YENEEA. The CDR3: CASSSGQVSSYNEQFF. The CDR3 nucleotides are TGTGCCAGCAGCTCAGGACAGGTTTCCTCCTACAATGAGCAGTTCTTC.

The CDR3 loop reads CASSLGQGSQYF. CDR3 coding DNA: TGTGCCAGCAGTTTAGGACAGGGATCCCAGTACTTC. The V gene is TRBV12-3 or TRBV12-4, the J gene TRBJ2-5; 7 positions match TRBD1. The CDR3 length is 12 residues. The V gene end was trimmed by 1 base and the J gene end by 9 bases; junction bases not matched to a gene: 2.

This clone came up a few times. This chain links TRBV7-8 with TRBJ2-7; D is uncertain. There are 15 residues in the CDR3. Germline CDR1 reads SGHVS; CDR2 reads FQNEAQ. Trimming pared 3 bases from V and 3 bases from J, leaving 15 bases between. The CDR3 DNA follows: TGTGCCAGCAGCTTGATCAGTTTTCCCAGCTACGAGCAGTACTTC. It codes for CASSLISFPSYEQYF. The full variable domain, with the rest looked up from reference TRBV7-8 and TRBJ2-7, is GAGVSQSPRYKVAKRGQDVALRCDPISGHVSLFWYQQALGQGPEFLTYFQNEAQLDKSGLPSDRFFAERPEGSVSTLKIQRTQQEDSAVYLCASSLISFPSYEQYFGPGTRLTVT.

This chain connects TRBV5-6 to TRBJ2-7; 10 bases match TRBD1. Germline V gene data show CDR1 as SGHDT and CDR2 as YYEEEE. V trimming: 0 bases; J trimming: 4 bases; junction bases outside the gene matches: 7. There are 16 residues in the CDR3. This CDR3 reads CASSLVWTGGRYEQYF. CDR3 coding DNA: TGTGCCAGCAGCTTGGTTTGGACAGGGGGGAGATACGAGCAGTACTTC. Variable domain in full (rest from reference TRBV5-6 and TRBJ2-7): DAGVTQSPTHLIKTRGQQVTLRCSPKSGHDTVSWYQQALGQGPQFIFQYYEEEERQRGNFPDRFSGHQFPNYSSELNVNALLLGDSALYLCASSLVWTGGRYEQYFGPGTRLTVT.

This chain links TRBV6-5 with TRBJ1-1; D is unclear. The V end was cut by 6 bases, the J end by 3 bases, with 14 bases between. Germline values: CDR1 MNHEY, CDR2 SVGAGI. The CDR3 runs 14 residues. CDR3 loop: CASSGYFYYTEAFF. The DNA of the CDR3 is TGTGCCAGCAGCGGGTATTTTTATTACACTGAAGCTTTCTTT.

The chain carries TRBV2 and TRBJ1-3; possibly TRBD1 for D (5 bases). Trimming left V 2 bases short and J 0 bases short, with 8 bases between. From germline, CDR1 is SNHLY and CDR2 FYNNEI. The CDR3 is 15 residues long. The CDR3 DNA is TGTGCCAGCAGTGAAAGGGGTGACTCTGGAAACACCATATATTTT. As protein: CASSERGDSGNTIYF.

This clone has a single count. This chain connects TRBV15 to TRBJ1-5; TRBD1 agrees at 8 bases. V trimming: 5 bases; J trimming: 0 bases; junction bases outside the gene matches: 6. The V gene's germline CDR1 is LNHNV and CDR2 YYDKDF (reference sequence). The CDR3 length is 16 residues. CDR3 residues: CATSRQGPYSNQPQHF. The CDR3 DNA reads TGTGCCACCAGCCGACAGGGGCCTTATAGCAATCAGCCCCAGCATTTT.

The CDR3 coding sequence is TGCGCCAGCTCACTGGGACTAGTGGATACGCAGTATTTT. Residues: CASSLGLVDTQYF. V gene TRBV10-2 combines with J gene TRBJ2-3, with 8 bases lining up with TRBD2. CDR1 and CDR2 from the germline V gene are WSHSY and SAAADI. After removal of 8 bases from V and 6 bases from J, the junction contained 7 bases not matched to a gene. The CDR3 runs 13 residues.

V gene TRBV7-3 combines with J gene TRBJ2-3; D ambiguous. Looked up from germline, CDR1 is SGHTA and CDR2 is FQGTGA. The V and J ends lost 5 bases and 5 bases respectively, with 11 bases between them. The CDR3 has 13 residues. Here the CDR3 DNA reads TGTGCCAGCAGCCAGACATCAAAAGATACGCAGTATTTT. It translates to CASSQTSKDTQYF.

V and J are TRBV5-1 and TRBJ2-5; weak D call: TRBD1 (6 bases). The CDR3 length is 13 residues. Germline V gene sequence: CDR1 SGHRS, CDR2 YFSETQ. V lost 4 bases, J lost 5 bases, and 12 bases lay in between. The CDR3 DNA reads TGCGCCAGCAGCCTACAGGGTTCGGAGACCCAGTACTTC. This codes for CASSLQGSETQYF.

The chain has TRBV7-8 and TRBJ1-5; maybe TRBD1 (6 bases). The CDR3 runs 18 residues. The V gene lost 4 bases and the J gene lost 1 base, with 20 bases spanning the gap. Per germline, CDR1 SGHVS and CDR2 FQNEAQ. The CDR3 sequence is CASSSAIGGSPSNQPQHF. Written as DNA, the CDR3 is TGTGCCAGCAGCTCCGCAATAGGGGGTTCTCCCAGCAATCAGCCCCAGCATTTT.